This T cell receptor beta chain was captured by sequencing in a study of graft-versus-host responses after intestinal transplantation. Study details: Induction with anti-thymocyte globulin, then tacrolimus and steroids for around three years, was given to all recipients.

The CDR3 is 15 residues long. Germline V CDR1 and CDR2: LNHDA, SQIVND (reference sequence). V lost 0 bases and J lost 0, with 8 bases in between. About this clone: What it binds is not known.

This table comes from immunoSEQ multiplex PCR, and its TCRdb copy is limited to in-frame clones, with some not included. This sample yields about 130,000 clones, of which about nine tenths are seen a single time; approximately 0.2% belongs to the top ten. The rearrangement joins TRBV19 to TRBJ1-1; D ambiguous. The source is a human donor who received an intestinal transplant. The sample was unstimulated CD4+ T cells sorted from spleen or lymph node cells, taken before intestinal transplant. In DNA form, the CDR3 reads TGTGCCAGTAGTATAGAGACTGCTATGAACACTGAAGCTTTCTTT. Protein: CASSIETAMNTEAFF.